One sample yielded the 19 T cell receptor beta chains listed below, sequenced in a study of cytotoxic CD8 clonotypes in ibrutinib-treated CLL. The method was immunoSEQ multiplex PCR; TCRdb's version includes in-frame clones alone and lacks a portion of them. The sample includes 35,000 or so clones, approximately 69% of them seen just once. This sample comprised PBMCs, obtained before ibrutinib treatment. These receptors all come from a human donor with chronic lymphocytic leukemia.

The chain joins TRBV30 to TRBJ2-5; no clear D. V lost 0 bases and J lost 1, with 15 bases in between. The CDR3 length is 16 residues. CDR1 GTSNPN and CDR2 SVGIG come from the germline V gene (reference sequence). CDR3 nucleotide sequence: TGTGCCTGGAGTGTACCCAAAATTGGTCTCCAAGAGACCCAGTACTTC. This gives the protein CAWSVPKIGLQETQYF.

J is TRBJ2-1 and V is TRBV4-1, with 9 bases matching TRBD2. The V gene end was trimmed by 2 bases and the J gene end by 0 bases; junction bases not matched to a gene: 8. Germline CDR1 MGHRA, CDR2 YSYEKL. The CDR3 runs to 18 residues. CDR3 DNA sequence: TGCGCCAGCAGCCAAAGCCCTAGCGGGGACCGCTCCTACAATGAGCAGTTCTTC. Amino acids: CASSQSPSGDRSYNEQFF.

The V call is TRBV5-1, the J call TRBJ2-3; D uncertain. V lost 5 bases and J lost 0, with 10 bases in between. Germline CDR1 SGHRS, CDR2 YFSETQ. CDR3 length: 14 residues. The chain's CDR3 is CASRPTFSTDTQYF. In nucleotides, the CDR3 is TGCGCCAGCAGACCGACATTTAGCACAGATACGCAGTATTTT.

The rearrangement links TRBV28 to TRBJ1-5; 8 bases fit TRBD1. CDR1 is MDHEN, CDR2 SYDVKM, per germline. J lost 3 bases, V lost 3 bases, and 4 bases had no gene match. The CDR3 runs 15 residues. The CDR3 protein is CASSLLDRDNQPQHF. The CDR3 DNA reads as TGTGCCAGCAGTTTGTTGGACAGGGACAATCAGCCCCAGCATTTT. Together with reference TRBV28 and TRBJ1-5, the CDR3 gives the full variable domain: DVKVTQSSRYLVKRTGEKVFLECVQDMDHENMFWYRQDPGLGLRLIYFSYDVKMKEKGDIPEGYSVSREKKERFSLILESASTNQTSMYLCASSLLDRDNQPQHFGDGTRLSIL.

The chain joins TRBV13 to TRBJ2-7; 7 nucleotides match TRBD2. V dropped 4 bases and J dropped 2; count of bases not matched to a gene: 11. Germline-derived CDR1 and CDR2 are PRHDT and FYEKMQ (reference sequence). The CDR3 has 16 residues. The CDR3 coding sequence is TGTGCCAGCAGCTCGCGAATGATAGCGGGTGCCTACGAGCAGTACTTC. This translates into CASSSRMIAGAYEQYF.

In its sample, this clone was seen a few times. The chain carries TRBV6-1 and TRBJ2-5, with D maybe TRBD1 (6 bases). Germline V gene data show CDR1 as MNHNS and CDR2 as SASEGT. V shed 6 bases and J shed 5 bases, with 16 bases lying between them. This CDR3 contains 14 residues. The chain's CDR3 is CASRERTVFETQYF. CDR3 bases: TGTGCCAGCAGAGAGAGGACAGTGTTCGAGACCCAGTACTTC.

The V gene is TRBV9, the J gene TRBJ2-3; D ambiguous. This CDR3 is 15 amino acids long. Germline values: CDR1 SGDLS, CDR2 YYNGEE. V gave up 7 bases and J gave up 2 bases, with 17 bases separating them. CDR3 bases: TGTGCCAGCTCAGTTAGCAGTTACGTCACAGATACGCAGTATTTT. It translates to CASSVSSYVTDTQYF. The full variable domain, rest sourced from reference TRBV9 and TRBJ2-3, is DSGVTQTPKHLITATGQRVTLRCSPRSGDLSVYWYQQSLDQGLQFLIQYYNGEERAKGNILERFSAQQFPDLHSELNLSSLELGDSALYFCASSVSSYVTDTQYFGPGTRLTVL.

The chain is built from TRBV30 and TRBJ1-4, with D unclear. The CDR3 is 15 amino acids. V lost 2 bases to trimming and J lost 0 bases, with 10 bases between them. Germline V gives CDR1 GTSNPN, CDR2 SVGIG (reference sequence). Written as DNA, the CDR3 is TGTGCCTGGAGTAGAGGATATGCAACTAATGAAAAACTGTTTTTT. Its translation is CAWSRGYATNEKLFF.

The chain couples TRBV27 to TRBJ2-3; D is uncertain. CDR3 length equals 19 residues. Germline-derived CDR1 and CDR2 are MNHEY and SMNVEV (reference sequence). Trimming took 0 bases from V and 0 from J, leaving 19 bases between them. This chain's CDR3 is CASSLSQKGMGFSTDTQYF. In nucleotides, the CDR3 is TGTGCCAGCAGTTTATCGCAGAAGGGCATGGGTTTCAGCACAGATACGCAGTATTTT.

The genes are TRBV10-3 and TRBJ2-3, with a weak D call TRBD1 (6 bases). This CDR3 comprises 12 residues. Trimming pared 2 bases from V and 6 bases from J, leaving 6 bases between. CDR1 and CDR2 from the germline V gene are ENHRY and SYGVKD. The CDR3 DNA sequence: TGTGCCATCAGTGAGAGGGGGGATACGCAGTATTTT. The encoded protein is CAISERGDTQYF.

The chain couples TRBV10-3 to TRBJ2-7, with D possibly called TRBD1 or TRBD2 (5 bases each). Between the trimmed V and J ends, which lost 0 bases and 4 bases, there was a span of 10 bases. The CDR3 is 14 residues long. Looked up from germline, CDR1 is ENHRY and CDR2 is SYGVKD. The CDR3 DNA reads TGTGCCATCAGTGAGTCGACGGGGCGGTACGAGCAGTACTTC. It specifies CAISESTGRYEQYF.

The V gene is TRBV7-2, the J gene TRBJ1-2; 9 positions match TRBD1. The CDR3 spans 13 residues. J lost 9 bases, V lost 4 bases, and 6 bases had no gene match. The germline V gene has CDR1 SGHTA and CDR2 FQGNSA. The CDR3 coding sequence is TGTGCCAGCAGCTCAGACAGGGGGGCGAGCTACACCTTC. It yields the protein CASSSDRGASYTF.

The V gene is TRBV6-5, the J gene TRBJ1-5; D is possibly TRBD1 (5 bases). CDR1 and CDR2 (germline): MNHEY, SVGAGI. CDR3 length: 15 residues. The ends were cut back, 6 bases at V and 4 bases at J, with 16 bases in the middle. This CDR3 reads CASSSGPGGNQPQHF. The CDR3 region has the DNA TGTGCCAGCAGCTCAGGGCCAGGTGGAAATCAGCCCCAGCATTTT.

The chain couples TRBV2 to TRBJ1-2; perhaps TRBD1 as D (6 bases). Trimming took 6 bases from V and 6 from J, leaving 17 bases between them. The germline CDR1 and CDR2 sequences are SNHLY and FYNNEI. This CDR3 has 14 residues. In DNA form, the CDR3 reads TGTGCCAGCAGGGTGATTACAGGGAGGAATGGCTACACCTTC. This sequence encodes CASRVITGRNGYTF. Variable domain in full (rest from reference TRBV2 and TRBJ1-2): EPEVTQTPSHQVTQMGQEVILRCVPISNHLYFYWYRQILGQKVEFLVSFYNNEISEKSEIFDDQFSVERPDGSNFTLKIRSTKLEDSAMYFCASRVITGRNGYTFGSGTRLTVV.

The chain employs TRBV18 and TRBJ1-5; D may be TRBD1 (5 bases). Trimming pared 1 base from V and 0 bases from J, leaving 10 bases between. The CDR3 has 16 amino acids. From germline, CDR1 is KGHSH and CDR2 LQKENI. The CDR3 nucleotides read TGTGCCAGCTCACCACAGCAAGGGGATAGCAATCAGCCCCAGCATTTT. This translates into CASSPQQGDSNQPQHF.

This chain joins TRBV7-2 and TRBJ1-3; D is unclear. Germline V gene sequence: CDR1 SGHTA, CDR2 FQGNSA. V shed 8 bases and J shed 4 bases, with 15 bases lying between them. This CDR3 comprises 14 residues. The CDR3 is CASFLGSRGNTIYF. Here the CDR3 DNA reads TGTGCCAGCTTCCTAGGGTCACGGGGAAACACCATATATTTT.

This clone was observed a few times. The rearrangement joins TRBV5-1 to TRBJ2-2; D may be TRBD1 (6 bases). Looked up from germline, CDR1 is SGHRS and CDR2 is YFSETQ. The CDR3 is 16 amino acids. Trimming shortened V by 4 bases and J by 6 bases, and 19 bases separated the two germline ends. In nucleotides, the CDR3 is TGCGCCAGCAGCCAAATGGAACAGGGTTTGGCCGGGGAGCTGTTTTTT. Amino acids: CASSQMEQGLAGELFF.

The chain uses TRBV11-3 and TRBJ1-1; D is undetermined. Trimming left V 3 bases short and J 1 base short, with 6 bases between. CDR1 and CDR2 from the germline V gene are SGHNT and YENEEA. This CDR3 is built from 13 residues. The CDR3: CASSLQENTEAFF. The CDR3 DNA follows: TGTGCCAGCAGCTTGCAGGAGAACACTGAAGCTTTCTTT.

The chain links TRBV15 to TRBJ2-1; tentatively, D is TRBD1 or TRBD2 (5 bases each). CDR1 and CDR2 (germline): LNHNV, YYDKDF (reference sequence). CDR3 size: 15 residues. Trimming pared 5 bases from V and 7 bases from J, leaving 18 bases between. In DNA form, the CDR3 reads TGTGCCACCAGCCCCGGGGCAGCCTCCGAGAATGAGCAGTTCTTC. Translated, it gives CATSPGAASENEQFF.